This TCR beta chain originates from a study of blood T cells in healthy people across ages. A second PCR of roughly 6 to 12 cycles used a sample-barcoded 5' primer and a J-beta primer mix. From each sample, at least 2.5 million paired-end reads containing CDR3 were obtained. In TCRdb, the 5' RACE reads were re-called with MiXCR into one record per CDR3 protein. The sample includes around 320,000 distinct CDR3 sequences, 25% to 30% seen only once; the top ten take approximately 28%. This CDR3 spans 14 amino acids. Trimming cost V 4 bases and J 5 bases, with 12 bases left between them. Germline values: CDR1 SGDLS, CDR2 YYNGEE.

The sequence derives from a woman in her 70s in good health. Sequencing was performed on blood. The chain combines TRBV9 with TRBJ1-4; possibly TRBD1 for D (5 bases). The CDR3 DNA reads as TGTGCCAGCAGCTGGGACCTGGGAAATGAAAAACTGTTTTTT. It specifies CASSWDLGNEKLFF.